This is a list of T cell receptor beta chains from one sample in a study of T cell responses to AZD1222 COVID-19 vaccine. The repertoire was sequenced with immunoSEQ multiplex PCR; TCRdb's copy has only in-frame clones and lacks some. The data show around 110,000 clones, approximately 90% seen once. The starting material was peripheral blood, obtained 28 days after the second AZD1222 dose. These receptors were taken from an adult who received the AZD1222 COVID-19 vaccine. CDR3s include the opening cysteine and the closing phenylalanine or tryptophan. D genes are given only for firm matches. Some rows mark clone size as missing; the rest say once, few, many or name a class of expanded clone.

TRBJ2-1 | TRBD2 | TRBV11-2 | - | TGTGCCAGCAGCGAAGGGACTAGCGGGGGTCCTTACAATGAGCAGTTCTTC | CASSEGTSGGPYNEQFF
TRBJ1-1 | TRBD1 | TRBV7-7 | - | TGTGCTAGCAGCGCCGAGGGGGCGGCGGTCACTGAAGCTTTCTTT | CASSAEGAAVTEAFF
TRBJ1-5 | TRBD1 | TRBV4-2 | - | TGTGCCAGCAGCCACCTAAAACAACAGGGGGCCGCTCAGCCCCAGCATTTT | CASSHLKQQGAAQPQHF
TRBJ2-5 | - | TRBV7-7 | few | TGTGCTAGCAGCTTACGGGAAGTTCAAGAGACCCAGTACTTC | CASSLREVQETQYF
TRBJ1-2 | TRBD1 | TRBV11-2 | few | TGTGCCAGCAGCTTGGGACAGGCCTATGGCTACACCTTC | CASSLGQAYGYTF
TRBJ1-2 | TRBD1 | TRBV11-2 | - | TGTGCCAGCAGCGCCACAGGGGGCCCCTATGGCTACACCTTC | CASSATGGPYGYTF
TRBJ1-1 | - | TRBV14 | - | TGTGCCAGCAGCGGAGGACTTGACACTGAAGCTTTCTTT | CASSGGLDTEAFF
TRBJ1-6 | - | TRBV19 | - | TGTGCCAGTAGTCGGGGGGCTGACCGGAATTCACCCCTCCACTTT | CASSRGADRNSPLHF
TRBJ1-1 | - | TRBV5-5 | - | TGTGCCAGCAGCTTGGACAGGGACATTGAAGCTTTCTTT | CASSLDRDIEAFF
TRBJ2-3 | TRBD2 | TRBV5-1 | - | TGCGCCAGCAGCTTGGGGTTAATGACTAGCGGGGGCGCCTTTCACACAGATACGCAGTATTTT | CASSLGLMTSGGAFHTDTQYF
TRBJ2-3 | - | TRBV24-1 | - | TGTGCCACCTGGAACGGTGTTTTGACAGATACGCAGTATTTT | CATWNGVLTDTQYF
TRBJ2-7 | TRBD2 | TRBV6-5 | - | TGTGCCAGCAGTTACTCGAATAGGGAGGGCTACGAGCAGTACTTC | CASSYSNREGYEQYF
TRBJ2-7 | - | TRBV2 | once | TGTGCCAGCAGTGTCCCTGCCGTAGTCTACGAGCAGTACTTC | CASSVPAVVYEQYF
TRBJ1-4 | - | TRBV18 | once | TGTGCCAGCTCACCACCGGGCAGGGCGGGTGAAAAACTGTTTTTT | CASSPPGRAGEKLFF
TRBJ2-2 | - | TRBV19 | - | TGTGCCAGTAGTATTATTCGCAGGGCGGGGAGCCGCGAGACCGGGGAGCTGTTTTTT | CASSIIRRAGSRETGELFF
TRBJ1-2 | TRBD1 | TRBV18 | - | TGTGCCAGCTCACTTTTGGGACAGGGGGAGTCTGGCTACACCTTC | CASSLLGQGESGYTF
TRBJ1-1 | - | TRBV10-3 | - | TGTGCCATCAGTGAGTCCCCCGCTGAAGCTTTCTTT | CAISESPAEAFF
TRBJ2-7 | - | TRBV13 | many | TGTGCCAGCACACGACAGAGCTCCTACGAGCAGTACTTC | CASTRQSSYEQYF
TRBJ1-2 | TRBD1 | TRBV27 | - | TGTGCCAGCCGCCCCGGGACAGGGGGTGGCTACACCTTC | CASRPGTGGGYTF
TRBJ2-7 | - | TRBV5-1 | - | TGCGCCAGCGGAAAGGACAGTTCCTACGAGCAGTACTTC | CASGKDSSYEQYF
TRBJ2-7 | TRBD2 | TRBV4-2 | - | TGTGCCAGCAGCCAAGATACGGGAGGGCCGAACGAGCAGTACTTC | CASSQDTGGPNEQYF
TRBJ1-1 | - | TRBV4-3 | - | TGCGCCAGCAGCCAAGCCCTGGGGGATTGGGTTGAAGCTTTCTTT | CASSQALGDWVEAFF
TRBJ1-6 | TRBD1 | TRBV6-5 | once | TGTGCCAGCAGTTACGGCACAGGGGATAATTCACCCCTCCACTTT | CASSYGTGDNSPLHF
TRBJ2-2 | - | TRBV9 | - | TGTGCCAGCAGCGTAAGGACGTCCCCATCCGGGGAGCTGTTTTTT | CASSVRTSPSGELFF
TRBJ2-1 | TRBD1 | TRBV20-1 | - | TGCAGTGCTAGTGAGGGGGCCGACAATGAGCAGTTCTTC | CSASEGADNEQFF
TRBJ1-4 | TRBD1 | TRBV7-9 | - | TGTGCCAGCAGCTCAACAGGGACAGGGGCTAGAGAAAAACTGTTTTTT | CASSSTGTGAREKLFF
TRBJ1-4 | - | TRBV9 | - | TGTGCCAGCAGCGTAGAAGGGGCAGCTAATGAAAAACTGTTTTTT | CASSVEGAANEKLFF
TRBJ1-5 | TRBD1 | TRBV19 | - | TGTGCCATTTGTATAGATTTACGACGACAGGGGATGTCGAGGACGGGTCAGCCCCAGCATTTT | CAICIDLRRQGMSRTGQPQHF
TRBJ2-1 | - | TRBV18 | - | TGTGCCAGCTCACCAATTGTGAATTCGCAGAACAGCTCCTACAATGAGCAGTTCTTC | CASSPIVNSQNSSYNEQFF
TRBJ2-1 | - | TRBV6-5 | - | TGTGCCAGCAGTTCGGGACTTTACTACAATGAGCAGTTCTTC | CASSSGLYYNEQFF
TRBJ2-1 | - | TRBV19 | once | TGTGCCAGTAGTATAGCGATGATCGGCTACAATGAGCAGTTCTTC | CASSIAMIGYNEQFF
TRBJ2-1 | - | TRBV7-2 | - | TGTGCCAGCAGCTTGACAGGTCTGAGCTCCTACAATGAGCAGTTCTTC | CASSLTGLSSYNEQFF
TRBJ1-1 | - | TRBV9 | - | TGTGCCAGCAGCCGACGAGGGGAGAACACTGAAGCTTTCTTT | CASSRRGENTEAFF
TRBJ1-2 | - | TRBV7-3 | once | TGTGCCAGCAGCTCAAACTTACAGGGCGGTGGCTACACCTTC | CASSSNLQGGGYTF
TRBJ2-5 | - | TRBV6-1 | - | TGTGCCAGCAGTGAAATCTTAGGACTAGGGGGGGGAACCCAGTACTTC | CASSEILGLGGGTQYF
TRBJ2-1 | - | TRBV6-1 | - | TGTGCCAGCAGTGAAGCTGGCGTCTCCTACAATGAGCAGTTCTTC | CASSEAGVSYNEQFF
TRBJ2-1 | TRBD1 | TRBV19 | - | TGTGCCAGTAGTATCCGTCAGGGGGACAATGAGCAGTTCTTC | CASSIRQGDNEQFF
TRBJ2-1 | TRBD2 | TRBV5-4 | - | TGTGCCAGCAGCTGGGGTGGGACTAACTCCTACAATGAGCAGTTCTTC | CASSWGGTNSYNEQFF
TRBJ2-7 | TRBD1 | TRBV10-1 | - | TGCGCCGGACAGGTCTTACCAATCTACGAGCAGTACTTC | CAGQVLPIYEQYF
TRBJ2-1 | - | TRBV19 | - | TGTGCCAGTAGCCGGTCTGGAAATGAGCAGTTCTTC | CASSRSGNEQFF
TRBJ2-1 | - | TRBV7-9 | - | TGTGCCAGCAGCGCCTTTAAGGGCTACGATGAGCAGTTCTTC | CASSAFKGYDEQFF
TRBJ2-2 | TRBD2 | TRBV18 | - | TGTGCCAGCTCACAGAAAGGTAGCGGGAGCGGTACCGGGGAGCTGTTTTTT | CASSQKGSGSGTGELFF
TRBJ2-7 | - | TRBV5-8 | - | TGTGCCAGCAGCTTAATTTCAGTTTCCTACGAGCAGTACTTC | CASSLISVSYEQYF
TRBJ2-3 | - | TRBV7-8 | - | TGTGCCAGCAGCTTCGGCACAGTAGATACGCAGTATTTT | CASSFGTVDTQYF
TRBJ1-6 | - | TRBV5-1 | - | TGCGCCAGCAGCGGCGGACGGGTTAATTCACCCCTCCACTTT | CASSGGRVNSPLHF
TRBJ1-4 | - | TRBV27 | - | TGTGCCAGCAGCCAAAATGAAAAACTGTTTTTT | CASSQNEKLFF
TRBJ1-2 | - | TRBV5-1 | - | TGCGCCAGCAGCTTGGCCAAGATGGGAGGCTACACCTTC | CASSLAKMGGYTF
TRBJ1-1 | - | TRBV30 | - | TGTGCCCAAAGGAACAAGGGGGGGATTTACACTGAAGCTTTCTTT | CAQRNKGGIYTEAFF
TRBJ1-1 | - | TRBV28 | - | TGTGCCAGCCCCCCTGGAGGTTCGGCCAGGTGGAACACTGAAGCTTTCTTT | CASPPGGSARWNTEAFF
TRBJ2-5 | - | TRBV19 | few | TGTGCCAGTCGGCTAGCTGGAGAGACCCAGTACTTC | CASRLAGETQYF
TRBJ1-5 | TRBD1 | TRBV19 | - | TGTGCCAGTAGGACAGGGGGCAGCAATCAGCCCCAGCATTTT | CASRTGGSNQPQHF
TRBJ1-1 | TRBD1 | TRBV28 | - | TGTGCCAGCAGTTTGGGGACAGGGATGAGGACTGAAGCTTTCTTT | CASSLGTGMRTEAFF
TRBJ2-1 | - | TRBV10-3 | - | TGTGCCATCAGGCAGGGAGCAGACAATGAGCAGTTCTTC | CAIRQGADNEQFF
TRBJ2-5 | - | TRBV5-1 | - | TGCGCCAGCATGGGGGGAGCAGCGAAAGAGACCCAGTACTTC | CASMGGAAKETQYF